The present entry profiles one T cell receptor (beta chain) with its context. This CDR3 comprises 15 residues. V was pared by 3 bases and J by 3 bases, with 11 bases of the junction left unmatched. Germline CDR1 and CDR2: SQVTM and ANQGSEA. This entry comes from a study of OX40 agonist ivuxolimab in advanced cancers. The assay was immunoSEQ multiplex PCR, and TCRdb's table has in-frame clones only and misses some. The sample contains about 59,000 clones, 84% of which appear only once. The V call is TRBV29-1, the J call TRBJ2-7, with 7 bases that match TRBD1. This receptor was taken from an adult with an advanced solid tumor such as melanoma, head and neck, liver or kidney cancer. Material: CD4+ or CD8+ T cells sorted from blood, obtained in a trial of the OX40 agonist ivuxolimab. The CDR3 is CSVDRQGRGVYEQYF. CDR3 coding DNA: TGCAGCGTTGATCGACAGGGCCGGGGAGTCTACGAGCAGTACTTC.